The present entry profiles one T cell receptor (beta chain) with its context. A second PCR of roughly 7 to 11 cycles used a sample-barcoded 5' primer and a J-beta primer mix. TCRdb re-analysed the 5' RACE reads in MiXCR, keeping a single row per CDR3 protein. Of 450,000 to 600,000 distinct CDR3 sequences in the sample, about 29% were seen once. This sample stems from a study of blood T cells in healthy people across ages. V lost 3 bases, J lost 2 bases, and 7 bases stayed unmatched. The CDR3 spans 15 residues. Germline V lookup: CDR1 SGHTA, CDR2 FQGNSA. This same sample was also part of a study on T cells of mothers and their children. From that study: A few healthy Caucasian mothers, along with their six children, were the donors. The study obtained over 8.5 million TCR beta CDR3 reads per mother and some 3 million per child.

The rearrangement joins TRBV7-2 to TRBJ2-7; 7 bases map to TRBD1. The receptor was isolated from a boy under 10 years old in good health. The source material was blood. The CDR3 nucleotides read TGTGCCAGCAGCTTTAGCGCCGGACAGGCCTACGAGCAGTACTTC. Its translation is CASSFSAGQAYEQYF.